This TCR beta chain was recorded in a study of shared clonotypes between healthy human individuals. For the study at large: Each donor's CD4 naive and CD4 memory cells filled three plates apiece, CD8 naive two, and CD8 memory one.

Trimming removed 4 bases from V and 2 bases from J; junction bases left unmatched: 8. The V gene's germline CDR1 is SGHRS and CDR2 YFSETQ. There are 17 residues in the CDR3. Sequencing used immunoSEQ multiplex PCR; TCRdb keeps in-frame clones, though not all of them. The table records some 2,100,000 clones, under 95% of them present only once. Selected positively for CCR7 and CD45RO-negative, naive CD8 cells excluded terminally differentiated effector memory CD45RA+ cells. The gene calls are TRBV5-1 and TRBJ2-7; 14 bases are a match to TRBD2. The receptor was derived from a young man in good health. Some clones in this sample may be carry-over from other donors' samples. Sequenced: naive CD8+ T cells from PBMCs. The CDR3 DNA follows: TGCGCCAGCAGCAAGGGGGGACTAGCGGGAGAGACCTACGAGCAGTACTTC. This sequence encodes CASSKGGLAGETYEQYF.